Shown below are 22 T cell receptor beta chains from a single sample sequenced in a study of blood T cell repertoires in COVID-19. The protocol was immunoSEQ multiplex PCR, while the TCRdb copy is restricted to in-frame clones and leaves out a portion. The data show under 300,000 clones, about 88% seen once. The specimen was peripheral blood. The receptors were gathered from a woman aged 35 to 49 who had recovered from COVID-19.

This chain joins TRBV25-1 and TRBJ2-3, with 7 positions matching TRBD1. Germline V CDR1 and CDR2: MGHDK, SYGVNS. V shed 3 bases and J 2 bases; nucleotides not matched to a gene: 5. The CDR3 sequence is 15 residues long. Here the CDR3 DNA reads TGTGCCAGCAGTGAGAGGACAGGCACCACAGATACGCAGTATTTT. As protein: CASSERTGTTDTQYF. The full variable domain, rest sourced from reference TRBV25-1 and TRBJ2-3, is EADIYQTPRYLVIGTGKKITLECSQTMGHDKMYWYQQDPGMELHLIHYSYGVNSTEKGDLSSESTVSRIRTEHFPLTLESARPSHTSQYLCASSERTGTTDTQYFGPGTRLTVL.

The J gene is TRBJ2-5, the V gene TRBV11-2; D gene uncertain. Germline assignment: CDR1 SGHAT and CDR2 FQNNGV. This CDR3 is built from 14 residues. The V end was cut by 5 bases, the J end by 5 bases, with 15 bases between. Here the CDR3 reads CASSVEVVVETQYF. For the CDR3, the DNA is TGTGCCAGCAGCGTCGAGGTGGTTGTGGAGACCCAGTACTTC.

V and J are TRBV4-1 and TRBJ2-1; the D gene is possibly TRBD2 (7 bases). Looked up from germline, CDR1 is MGHRA and CDR2 is YSYEKL. V gave up 0 bases and J gave up 2 bases, with 14 bases separating them. CDR3 size: 17 residues. In DNA, the CDR3 is TGCGCCAGCAGCCAAGATTACCGGGGGGCCCCCTACAATGAGCAGTTCTTC. This translates into CASSQDYRGAPYNEQFF.

J is TRBJ1-2 and V is TRBV27; 7 positions match TRBD1. Unmatched junction bases numbered 8, after V lost 6 bases and J lost 4 bases. Germline V gene sequence: CDR1 MNHEY, CDR2 SMNVEV (reference sequence). CDR3 length: 14 amino acids. The DNA for the CDR3 is TGTGCCAGCAGAATCTCCGGGACAGTCTATGGCTACACCTTC. It translates to CASRISGTVYGYTF.

J is TRBJ2-5 and V is TRBV7-2, with 9 bases that match TRBD1. Germline V gene data show CDR1 as SGHTA and CDR2 as FQGNSA. V dropped 4 bases and J dropped 7; count of bases not matched to a gene: 7. The CDR3 has 14 amino acids. The CDR3, as DNA: TGTGCCAGCAGCTCAGCCACAGGGGGCGGGACCCAGTACTTC. Residues: CASSSATGGGTQYF. Complete variable domain (other parts from reference TRBV7-2 and TRBJ2-5): GAGVSQSPSNKVTEKGKDVELRCDPISGHTALYWYRQSLGQGLEFLIYFQGNSAPDKSGLPSDRFSAERTGGSVSTLTIQRTQQEDSAVYLCASSSATGGGTQYFGPGTRLLVL.

This rearrangement joins TRBV24-1 to TRBJ2-5, with D possibly matching TRBD2 (6 bases). The V gene lost 0 bases and the J gene lost 5 bases, with 15 bases spanning the gap. This CDR3 spans 16 amino acids. Germline V lookup: CDR1 KGHDR, CDR2 SFDVKD. CDR3 DNA sequence: TGTGCCACCAGTGATTTGGAGGCTGCGGGAAGGGAGACCCAGTACTTC. It yields the protein CATSDLEAAGRETQYF.

V gene TRBV9 combines with J gene TRBJ2-7; 7 positions agree with TRBD1. Germline V gene sequence: CDR1 SGDLS, CDR2 YYNGEE. The CDR3 contains 13 residues. The V gene end was trimmed by 3 bases and the J gene end by 2 bases; junction bases not matched to a gene: 2. The CDR3 DNA sequence: TGTGCCAGCAGCGGGGGACAGACCTACGAGCAGTACTTC. Translation: CASSGGQTYEQYF.

The rearrangement uses TRBV21-1 and TRBJ1-2; TRBD1 is taken as the D call from the table, unchecked against the DNA. TRBV21-1 is a recognized pseudogene. CDR3 size: 12 residues. The CDR3 DNA reads as TGTGCCAGCAGCAAAGAGGCGGACAGGGGCGCCTTC. Its protein is CASSKEADRGAF.

The chain is built from TRBV6-5 and TRBJ1-2; D is possibly TRBD1 (6 bases). The CDR3 length is 14 residues. V lost 6 bases, J lost 2 bases, and 13 bases lay in between. Germline V lookup: CDR1 MNHEY, CDR2 SVGAGI. This CDR3 reads CASRKQGHNYGYTF. CDR3 nucleotide sequence: TGTGCCAGCAGGAAACAGGGCCACAACTATGGCTACACCTTC.

The chain joins TRBV11-3 to TRBJ2-3, with 8 nucleotides matching TRBD2. The ends lost 6 bases at V and 4 bases at J; junction bases unmatched: 9. The germline V gene encodes CDR1 SGHNT and CDR2 YENEEA. This CDR3 is built from 15 residues. CDR3: CASSFRGGNADTQYF. The DNA of the CDR3 is TGTGCCAGCAGTTTTCGGGGGGGTAATGCAGATACGCAGTATTTT. Looking up the rest from reference TRBV11-3 and TRBJ2-3 gives the full variable domain: EAGVVQSPRYKIIEKKQPVAFWCNPISGHNTLYWYLQNLGQGPELLIRYENEEAVDDSQLPKDRFSAERLKGVDSTLKIQPAELGDSAVYLCASSFRGGNADTQYFGPGTRLTVL.

V and J are TRBV3-1 (or the pseudogene TRBV3-2) and TRBJ2-1, with 9 bases matching TRBD2. CDR1 is LGHDT, CDR2 YNNKEL, per germline (reference sequence). J was trimmed by 6 bases and V by 5 bases; bases with no gene match: 8. This CDR3 spans 15 amino acids. The CDR3 nucleotides are TGTGCCAGCAGCGCCCCGGGACTAGCCATCAATGAGCAGTTCTTC. Protein sequence: CASSAPGLAINEQFF.

The gene calls are TRBV12-3 or TRBV12-4 and TRBJ2-3; perhaps TRBD2 as D (6 bases). The CDR3 loop spans 13 amino acids. V lost 8 bases and J 0 bases, leaving 9 bases between the germline ends. The CDR3 DNA follows: TGTGCCAGCGCCGGGACTAGCACAGATACGCAGTATTTT. Translation: CASAGTSTDTQYF.

Only a few counts were recorded for this clone. The chain joins TRBV7-3 to TRBJ2-3; D is uncertain. The CDR3 sequence is 13 residues long. CDR1 and CDR2 (germline): SGHTA, FQGTGA. Trimming removed 3 bases from V and 4 bases from J, with 8 bases in between. The CDR3 bases are TGTGCCAGCAGCTTCTCCCCAGCAGATACGCAGTATTTT. Its translation: CASSFSPADTQYF.

This chain joins TRBV7-9 and TRBJ2-6; D may be TRBD1 (5 bases). The CDR3 runs to 17 residues. CDR1 is SEHNR, CDR2 FQNEAQ, per germline (reference sequence). Trimming removed 2 bases from V and 0 bases from J, with 11 bases in between. CDR3 bases: TGTGCCAGCAGCTTAAGGGGATCCAGCTCTGGGGCCAACGTCCTGACTTTC. Translating it yields CASSLRGSSSGANVLTF.

The gene calls are TRBV19 and TRBJ2-7; possibly TRBD1 for D (5 bases). This CDR3 contains 14 residues. The germline CDR1 and CDR2 sequences are LNHDA and SQIVND (reference sequence). Trimming left V 10 bases short and J 0 bases short, with 16 bases between. The CDR3 DNA is TGTGCCACCCGGCGACAGACCACCTCCTACGAGCAGTACTTC. It yields the protein CATRRQTTSYEQYF.

The chain has TRBV4-1 and TRBJ1-4; 9 nucleotides match TRBD1. This CDR3 is built from 16 residues. Germline CDR1 MGHRA, CDR2 YSYEKL. V lost 4 bases and J lost 7; bases outside the gene matches: 10. The CDR3 here is CASSRGRDRESEKLFF. DNA for the CDR3: TGCGCCAGCAGCCGAGGCCGGGACAGGGAGAGTGAAAAACTGTTTTTT.

This clone has more than one count but fewer than ten. This rearrangement joins TRBV19 to TRBJ1-2; no clear D gene. CDR1 is LNHDA, CDR2 SQIVND, per germline (reference sequence). There are 14 residues in the CDR3. The ends were cut back, 0 bases at V and 4 bases at J, with 9 bases in the middle. The CDR3 here is CASSIDGTVYGYTF. The CDR3 coding sequence is TGTGCCAGTAGTATAGATGGTACAGTCTATGGCTACACCTTC.

The genes are TRBV5-4 and TRBJ2-1; a possible D gene is TRBD1 (5 bases). Germline CDR1 reads SGHNT; CDR2 reads YYREEE (reference sequence). Trimming cost V 1 base and J 6 bases, with 17 bases left between them. The CDR3 runs 16 residues. This chain's CDR3 is CASSLSVFDSLNEQFF. The CDR3 bases are TGTGCCAGCAGCTTGTCTGTCTTTGACAGCCTCAATGAGCAGTTCTTC. The variable domain in full, with the rest retrieved from reference TRBV5-4 and TRBJ2-1, is ETGVTQSPTHLIKTRGQQVTLRCSSQSGHNTVSWYQQALGQGPQFIFQYYREEENGRGNFPPRFSGLQFPNYSSELNVNALELDDSALYLCASSLSVFDSLNEQFFGPGTRLTVL.

This rearrangement joins TRBV4-1 to TRBJ2-2; the match to TRBD1 covers 11 bases. The germline V gene has CDR1 MGHRA and CDR2 YSYEKL. The CDR3 has 15 residues. V shed 4 bases and J 6 bases; nucleotides not matched to a gene: 4. In DNA, the CDR3 is TGCGCCAGCAGCCGGACAGGGGGCGATGCCGGGGAGCTGTTTTTT. This encodes CASSRTGGDAGELFF.

CDR3 sequence (DNA): TGTGCCAGCACCAGACAGGGAGTCTGGAATGAGCAGTTCTTC. Translation gives CASTRQGVWNEQFF. The J gene is TRBJ2-1, the V gene TRBV6-5; 7 nucleotides align to TRBD1. CDR3 length equals 14 residues. Germline trimming cut 7 bases from V and 7 bases from J; bases unmatched to any gene: 10. CDR1 is MNHEY and CDR2 is SVGAGI in the germline V gene.

This chain joins TRBV28 and TRBJ1-5; perhaps TRBD1 as D (5 bases). Per germline, CDR1 MDHEN and CDR2 SYDVKM. CDR3 length equals 17 residues. V was pared by 7 bases and J by 1 base, with 20 bases between. The CDR3: CASNSQARRGSNQPQHF. The CDR3, as DNA: TGTGCCAGCAATTCACAGGCCAGGAGAGGAAGCAATCAGCCCCAGCATTTT.

The J gene is TRBJ1-2, the V gene TRBV30; possible D gene TRBD1, 5 bases. Germline V gene data show CDR1 as GTSNPN and CDR2 as SVGIG (reference sequence). The length of the CDR3 is 13 residues. Between the trimmed V and J ends, which lost 7 bases and 5 bases, there was a span of 17 bases. CDR3 in amino acids: CALYSGGLYGYTF. DNA for the CDR3: TGTGCCTTATACTCGGGGGGACTGTATGGCTACACCTTC.